Following are 18 T cell receptor beta chains from one sample sequenced in a study of T cell responses to AZD1222 COVID-19 vaccine. Generated by immunoSEQ multiplex PCR, the TCRdb table keeps only in-frame clones and is missing some. This sample has approximately 150,000 clones; 89% occur once, and the top ten carry approximately 5.1%. The sequenced sample was peripheral blood, obtained on day 0 of AZD1222 vaccination. The receptors derive from an adult in good health.

The sample holds a few counts of this clone. The genes are TRBV20-1 and TRBJ1-1; possibly TRBD1 for D (6 bases). The CDR3 is made up of 13 amino acids. Per germline, CDR1 DFQATT and CDR2 SNEGSKA (reference sequence). The V end lost 3 bases, the J end lost 11 bases, and 19 bases lay between the germline ends. The CDR3 is CSASYGGGGWAFF. CDR3 sequence (DNA): TGCAGTGCTAGTTATGGAGGGGGAGGTTGGGCTTTCTTT.

J is TRBJ1-2 and V is TRBV7-2; possible D gene TRBD1, 5 bases. The CDR3 loop spans 15 amino acids. The germline gives CDR1 SGHTA, CDR2 FQGNSA. Trimming removed 6 bases from V and 0 bases from J, with 14 bases in between. Here the CDR3 reads CASSSHQGPNYGYTF. DNA of the CDR3: TGTGCCAGCAGTTCGCATCAGGGTCCTAACTATGGCTACACCTTC.

The chain is built from TRBV4-3 and TRBJ2-7, with 10 bases aligning to TRBD2. V shed 0 bases, J shed 4 bases, and the junction held 15 bases outside the gene matches. This CDR3 comprises 19 residues. Germline CDR1 is LGHNA and CDR2 is YSLEER. Written as DNA, the CDR3 is TGCGCCAGCAGCCAAGATTGGGATGGACTAGCGGACTTAGGGTACGAGCAGTACTTC. Protein sequence: CASSQDWDGLADLGYEQYF.

V gene TRBV7-6 combines with J gene TRBJ1-4; no clear D. This CDR3 spans 15 amino acids. Germline V lookup: CDR1 SGHVS, CDR2 FNYEAQ. Trimming shortened V by 3 bases and J by 1 base, and 9 bases separated the two germline ends. The CDR3 here is CASSLQAVTNEKLFF. The CDR3 DNA is TGTGCCAGCAGCTTGCAGGCGGTAACTAATGAAAAACTGTTTTTT.

The sample holds a few counts of this clone. The chain uses TRBV21-1 and TRBJ1-5; the D call in the table, TRBD1, was not verified against the DNA. TRBV21-1 represents a pseudogene. This CDR3 has 18 amino acids. The CDR3 DNA sequence: TGTGCCAGCAGCAAAGCGGACAGGGGGCTATCCCTAAATCAGCCCCAGCATTTT. This encodes CASSKADRGLSLNQPQHF.

The V call is TRBV28, the J call TRBJ2-5, with a tentative D call TRBD2 (5 bases). There are 13 residues in the CDR3. V was pared by 3 bases and J by 3 bases, with 8 bases between. Germline CDR1 reads MDHEN; CDR2 reads SYDVKM. The CDR3 spells CASSFGREETQYF. The DNA for the CDR3 is TGTGCCAGCAGTTTTGGGAGAGAAGAGACCCAGTACTTC.

This clone was observed a few times. The chain joins TRBV5-1 to TRBJ2-2; the match to TRBD1 covers 8 bases. Unmatched junction bases numbered 9, after V lost 2 bases and J lost 0 bases. CDR3 size: 18 residues. Germline CDR1 and CDR2: SGHRS and YFSETQ. CDR3 in amino acids: CASSLISRTGPNTGELFF. The CDR3 DNA is TGCGCCAGCAGCTTAATCTCACGGACAGGGCCGAACACCGGGGAGCTGTTTTTT.

The chain combines TRBV12-3 or TRBV12-4 with TRBJ2-7, with D perhaps TRBD1 (5 bases). This CDR3 has 13 residues. V was clipped by 6 bases and J by 1 base, with 10 bases between them. CDR3 coding DNA: TGTGCCAGCAGCAAACAGGATTCCTACGAGCAGTACTTC. Its translation is CASSKQDSYEQYF.

Only one count was recorded for this clone. The V and J genes are TRBV19 and TRBJ1-4; 8 nucleotides line up with TRBD1. V shed 7 bases and J 8 bases; nucleotides not matched to a gene: 12. The germline gives CDR1 LNHDA, CDR2 SQIVND (reference sequence). The CDR3 extends over 15 amino acids. The CDR3 protein is CASTSLAGGREKLFF. The CDR3 DNA reads as TGTGCCAGTACCTCCCTCGCAGGGGGCAGGGAAAAACTGTTTTTT.

This chain links TRBV5-1 with TRBJ1-4; D ambiguous. This CDR3 has 14 residues. V lost 5 bases and J lost 3, with 11 bases in between. CDR1 SGHRS and CDR2 YFSETQ come from the germline V gene. The CDR3 sequence is CASRLGGSNEKLFF. For the CDR3, the DNA is TGCGCCAGCAGGCTTGGCGGTTCTAATGAAAAACTGTTTTTT. Variable domain in full (rest from reference TRBV5-1 and TRBJ1-4): KAGVTQTPRYLIKTRGQQVTLSCSPISGHRSVSWYQQTPGQGLQFLFEYFSETQRNKGNFPGRFSGRQFSNSRSEMNVSTLELGDSALYLCASRLGGSNEKLFFGSGTQLSVL.

The chain has TRBV29-1 and TRBJ1-2; D perhaps matches TRBD1 (5 bases). CDR1 and CDR2 (germline): SQVTM, ANQGSEA. Trimming removed 7 bases from V and 4 bases from J, with 16 bases in between. This CDR3 has 13 amino acids. In nucleotides, the CDR3 is TGCAGCGCTTCGGAGGGGCCTTCCTATGGCTACACCTTC. Protein product: CSASEGPSYGYTF.

The chain links TRBV7-9 to TRBJ1-1; D possibly corresponds to TRBD1 (5 bases). Germline V gene sequence: CDR1 SEHNR, CDR2 FQNEAQ (reference sequence). V lost 4 bases and J 0 bases, leaving 12 bases between the germline ends. CDR3 length: 15 residues. This chain's CDR3 is CASSYRGVVNTEAFF. The DNA of the CDR3 is TGTGCCAGCAGCTACCGGGGGGTGGTGAACACTGAAGCTTTCTTT.

The rearrangement uses TRBV12-3 or TRBV12-4 and TRBJ2-7, with unresolved D. Trimming stripped 3 bases from V and 4 bases from J, with 7 bases between. The CDR3 is 12 residues long. CDR3 amino acids: CASSLLKYEQYF. The DNA for the CDR3 is TGTGCCAGCAGTTTGTTGAAGTACGAGCAGTACTTC.

The rearrangement uses TRBV3-1 (or the pseudogene TRBV3-2) and TRBJ1-1; 8 bases align to TRBD1. CDR1 and CDR2 (germline): LGHDT, YNNKEL (reference sequence). The CDR3 runs 14 residues. The junction had 8 bases not matched to a gene; V was cut back by 1 base and J by 10 bases. Here the CDR3 reads CASSQGKGTGLAFF. The CDR3 bases are TGTGCCAGCAGCCAAGGAAAAGGGACAGGCTTAGCTTTCTTT.

The chain carries TRBV3-1 (or the pseudogene TRBV3-2) and TRBJ1-1; 7 nucleotides agree with TRBD1. The CDR3 runs 12 residues. Germline-derived CDR1 and CDR2 are LGHDT and YNNKEL (reference sequence). J was trimmed by 8 bases and V by 3 bases; bases with no gene match: 3. The CDR3 here is CASSHRQGEAFF. In nucleotides, the CDR3 is TGTGCCAGCAGCCATCGACAGGGCGAAGCTTTCTTT.

The genes are TRBV5-4 and TRBJ2-5; TRBD2 agrees at 11 bases. CDR1 and CDR2 from the germline V gene are SGHNT and YYREEE (reference sequence). The V and J ends lost 4 bases and 1 base, in that order; junction bases with no gene match: 6. This CDR3 has 16 residues. The CDR3 sequence: CASSRGTSGAQETQYF. CDR3 in DNA: TGTGCCAGCAGCCGGGGGACTAGCGGAGCCCAAGAGACCCAGTACTTC.

This clone has just one count. The chain links TRBV7-9 to TRBJ2-3, with 7 positions matching TRBD1. CDR3 length: 15 residues. From germline, CDR1 is SEHNR and CDR2 FQNEAQ (reference sequence). With 6 bases clipped from V and 2 bases from J, the junction kept 8 bases outside the gene matches. For the CDR3, the DNA is TGTGCCAGCAGTCGAGACAGGGTGATCACAGATACGCAGTATTTT. Translation: CASSRDRVITDTQYF.

About this clone: The junction differs from germline at one of its ends, possibly a read error. V is TRBV4-1 and J is TRBJ2-5; the D call may be TRBD1 or TRBD2 (5 bases each). CDR1 MGHRA and CDR2 YSYEKL come from the germline V gene. The length of the CDR3 is 14 residues. CDR3 sequence (DNA): TGCGCCAGCAGCCAAGATGGGGCAACGGGGACCCGGTACTTC. Protein sequence: CASSQDGATGTRYF.